The entry that follows covers one TCR beta chain sequence. Original analysis: Amplification from reference gene primers served as the basis for estimated nucleated cell counts. The assay was immunoSEQ multiplex PCR, and TCRdb's table has in-frame clones only and misses some. V and J calls and clone size come straight from that table; D and trimming were deduced from the DNA. The data show about 360,000 clones, approximately 86% seen once. The source of the sample is a study of blood T cell repertoires in COVID-19. Overall study: Some COVID-19 samples were acute and others convalescent; all came from the United States, Italy and Spain. T cells, B-cell-depleted T cells, or PBMCs supplied cDNA or gDNA.

It was during active infection that Seattle patients were enrolled and then longitudinally followed. Germline V gives CDR1 SGHRS, CDR2 YFSETQ. The length of the CDR3 is 14 residues. V shed 4 bases and J shed 0 bases, with 9 bases lying between them. The sample taken for sequencing was peripheral blood. This sequence originates from a woman aged 55-70 years with COVID-19, enrolled during active disease. The chain is built from TRBV5-1 and TRBJ2-3; D perhaps matches TRBD2 (6 bases). As DNA, the CDR3 is TGCGCCAGCAGCCCCGGGACTAGCACAGATACGCAGTATTTT. Its protein product is CASSPGTSTDTQYF.